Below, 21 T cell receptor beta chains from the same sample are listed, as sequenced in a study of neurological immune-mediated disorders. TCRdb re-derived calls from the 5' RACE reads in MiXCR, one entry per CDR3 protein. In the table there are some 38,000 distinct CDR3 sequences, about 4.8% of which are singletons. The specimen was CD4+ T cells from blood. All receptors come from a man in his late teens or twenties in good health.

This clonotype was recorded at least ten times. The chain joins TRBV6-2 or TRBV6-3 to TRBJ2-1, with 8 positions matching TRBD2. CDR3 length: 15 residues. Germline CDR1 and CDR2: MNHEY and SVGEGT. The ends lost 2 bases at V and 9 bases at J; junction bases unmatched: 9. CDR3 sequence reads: CASSYGGGRWSEQFF. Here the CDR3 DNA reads TGTGCCAGCAGTTACGGCGGGGGGCGGTGGAGTGAGCAGTTCTTC.

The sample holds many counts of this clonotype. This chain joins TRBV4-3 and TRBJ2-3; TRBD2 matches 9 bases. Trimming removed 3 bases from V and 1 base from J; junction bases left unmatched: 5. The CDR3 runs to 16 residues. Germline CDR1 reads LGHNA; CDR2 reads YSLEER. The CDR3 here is CASSQGSGGGTDTQYF. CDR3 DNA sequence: TGCGCCAGCAGCCAGGGTAGCGGGGGCGGCACAGATACGCAGTATTTT.

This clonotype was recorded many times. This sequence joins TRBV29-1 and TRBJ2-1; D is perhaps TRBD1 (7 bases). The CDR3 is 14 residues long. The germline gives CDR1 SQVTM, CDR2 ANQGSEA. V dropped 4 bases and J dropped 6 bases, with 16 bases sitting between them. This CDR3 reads CSVVAGQIFNEQFF. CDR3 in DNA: TGCAGCGTTGTGGCGGGACAGATTTTCAATGAGCAGTTCTTC.

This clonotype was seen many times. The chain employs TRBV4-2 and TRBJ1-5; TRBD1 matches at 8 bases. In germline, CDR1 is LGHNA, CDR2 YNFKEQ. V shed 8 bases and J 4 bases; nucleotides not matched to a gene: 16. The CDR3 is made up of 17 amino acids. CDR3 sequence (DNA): TGTGCCAGCCGTCTTATCAGGGGGCCCGAAAGGAATCAGCCCCAGCATTTT. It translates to CASRLIRGPERNQPQHF.

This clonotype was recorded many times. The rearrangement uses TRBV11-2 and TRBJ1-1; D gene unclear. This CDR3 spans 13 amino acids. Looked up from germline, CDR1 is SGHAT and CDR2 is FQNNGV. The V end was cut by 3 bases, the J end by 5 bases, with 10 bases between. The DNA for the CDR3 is TGTGCCAGCAGCTTCACGAGGCGTACTGAAGCTTTCTTT. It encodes CASSFTRRTEAFF.

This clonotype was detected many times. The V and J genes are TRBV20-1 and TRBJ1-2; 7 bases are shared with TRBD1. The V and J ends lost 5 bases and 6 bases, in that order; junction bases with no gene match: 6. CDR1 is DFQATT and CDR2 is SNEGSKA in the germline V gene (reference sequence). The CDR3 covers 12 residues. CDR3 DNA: TGCAGTGCTCCTACAGGGGAGGATGGCTACACCTTC. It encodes CSAPTGEDGYTF.

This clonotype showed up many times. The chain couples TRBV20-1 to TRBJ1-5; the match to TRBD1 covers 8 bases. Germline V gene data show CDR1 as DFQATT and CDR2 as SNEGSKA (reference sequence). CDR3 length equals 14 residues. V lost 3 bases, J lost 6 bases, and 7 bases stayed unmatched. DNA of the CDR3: TGCAGTGCTAGGGCAGGGGGCCTCGGTCAGCCCCAGCATTTT. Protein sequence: CSARAGGLGQPQHF.

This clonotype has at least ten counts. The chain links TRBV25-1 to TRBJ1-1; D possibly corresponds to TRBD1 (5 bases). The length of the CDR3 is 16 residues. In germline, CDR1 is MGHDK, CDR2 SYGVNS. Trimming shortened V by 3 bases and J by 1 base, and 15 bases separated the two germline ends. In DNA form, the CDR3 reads TGTGCCAGCAGTGAGGTACAGCCCCAGGGGAACACTGAAGCTTTCTTT. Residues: CASSEVQPQGNTEAFF.

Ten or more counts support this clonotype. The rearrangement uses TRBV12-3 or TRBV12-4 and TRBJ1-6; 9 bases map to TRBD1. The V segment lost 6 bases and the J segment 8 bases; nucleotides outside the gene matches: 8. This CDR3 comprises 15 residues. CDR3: CASRGTGTGHSPLHF. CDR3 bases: TGTGCCAGCAGGGGGACCGGGACAGGGCATTCACCCCTCCACTTT.

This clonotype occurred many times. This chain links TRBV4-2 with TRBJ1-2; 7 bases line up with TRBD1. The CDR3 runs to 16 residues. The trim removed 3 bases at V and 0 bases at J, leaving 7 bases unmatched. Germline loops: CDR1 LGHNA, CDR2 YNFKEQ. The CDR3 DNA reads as TGTGCCAGCAGCCAGATAACAGGGGTGACTAACTATGGCTACACCTTC. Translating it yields CASSQITGVTNYGYTF.

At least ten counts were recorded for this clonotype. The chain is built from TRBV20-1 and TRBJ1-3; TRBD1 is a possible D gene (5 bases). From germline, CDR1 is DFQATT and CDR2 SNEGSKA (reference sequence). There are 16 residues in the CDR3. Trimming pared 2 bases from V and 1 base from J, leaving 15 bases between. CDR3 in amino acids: CSARLPLGGSGNTIYF. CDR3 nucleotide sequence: TGCAGTGCTAGACTACCACTGGGGGGGTCTGGAAACACCATATATTTT.

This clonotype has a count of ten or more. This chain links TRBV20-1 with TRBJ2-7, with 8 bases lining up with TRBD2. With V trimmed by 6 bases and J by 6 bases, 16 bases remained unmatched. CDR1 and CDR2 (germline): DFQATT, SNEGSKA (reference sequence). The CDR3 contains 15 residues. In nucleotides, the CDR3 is TGCAGTGCCAGCGGGAGTGGGGGGCACGGGTCCGAGCAGTACTTC. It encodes CSASGSGGHGSEQYF.

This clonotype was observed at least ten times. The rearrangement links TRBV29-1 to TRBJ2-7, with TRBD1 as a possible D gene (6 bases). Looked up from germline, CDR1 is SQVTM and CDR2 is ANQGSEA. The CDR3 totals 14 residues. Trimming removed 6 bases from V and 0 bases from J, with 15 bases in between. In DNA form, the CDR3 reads TGCAGCGTCGAGCAGGGGTCTCACTCCTACGAGCAGTACTTC. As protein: CSVEQGSHSYEQYF.

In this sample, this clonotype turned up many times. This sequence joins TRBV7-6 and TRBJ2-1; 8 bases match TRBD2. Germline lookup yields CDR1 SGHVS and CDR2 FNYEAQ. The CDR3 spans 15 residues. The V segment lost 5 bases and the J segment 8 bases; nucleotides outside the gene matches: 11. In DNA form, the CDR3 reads TGTGCCAGCAGCGTTTCCCATAGCGGGGTGGATGAGCAGTTCTTC. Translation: CASSVSHSGVDEQFF.

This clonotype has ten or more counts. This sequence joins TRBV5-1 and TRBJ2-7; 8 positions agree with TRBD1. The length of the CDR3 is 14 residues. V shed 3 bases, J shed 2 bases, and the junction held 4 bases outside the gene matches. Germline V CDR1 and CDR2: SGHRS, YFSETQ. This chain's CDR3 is CASSWDRSTYEQYF. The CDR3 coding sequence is TGCGCCAGCAGCTGGGACAGGTCTACCTACGAGCAGTACTTC.

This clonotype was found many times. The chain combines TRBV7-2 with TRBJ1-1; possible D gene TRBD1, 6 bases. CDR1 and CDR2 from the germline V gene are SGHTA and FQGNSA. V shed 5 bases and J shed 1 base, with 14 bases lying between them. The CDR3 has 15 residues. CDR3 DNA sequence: TGTGCCAGCAGCGCCGGACAGAGAGCGAACACTGAAGCTTTCTTT. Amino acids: CASSAGQRANTEAFF.

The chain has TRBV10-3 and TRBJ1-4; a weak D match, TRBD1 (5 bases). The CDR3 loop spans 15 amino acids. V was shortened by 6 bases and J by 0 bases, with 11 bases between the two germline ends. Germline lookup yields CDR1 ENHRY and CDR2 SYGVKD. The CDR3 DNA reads TGTGCCATCAGCAAGCAGGGATCAACTAATGAAAAACTGTTTTTT. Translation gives CAISKQGSTNEKLFF.

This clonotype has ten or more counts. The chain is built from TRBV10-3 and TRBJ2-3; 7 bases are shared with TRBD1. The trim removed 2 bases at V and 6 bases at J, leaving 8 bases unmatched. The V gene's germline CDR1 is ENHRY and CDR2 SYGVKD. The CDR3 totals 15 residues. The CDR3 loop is CAISEGDREWDTQYF. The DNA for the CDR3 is TGTGCCATCAGTGAGGGAGACAGGGAGTGGGATACGCAGTATTTT.

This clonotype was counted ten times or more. In DNA form, the CDR3 reads TGTGCCAGCAGCCTCGGGTGGCAGGGGGCTGCCAAAAACATTCAGTACTTC. It codes for CASSLGWQGAAKNIQYF. The chain links TRBV6-5 to TRBJ2-4, with 8 bases aligning to TRBD1. CDR3 size: 17 residues. Trimming removed 6 bases from V and 1 base from J; junction bases left unmatched: 11. Germline CDR1 reads MNHEY; CDR2 reads SVGAGI.

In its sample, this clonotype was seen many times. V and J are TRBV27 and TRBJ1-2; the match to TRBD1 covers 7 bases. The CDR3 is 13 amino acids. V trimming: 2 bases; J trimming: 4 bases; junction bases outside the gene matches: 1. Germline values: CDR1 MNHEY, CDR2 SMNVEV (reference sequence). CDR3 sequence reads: CASSLTGAYGYTF. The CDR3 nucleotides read TGTGCCAGCAGTTTAACAGGGGCCTATGGCTACACCTTC.

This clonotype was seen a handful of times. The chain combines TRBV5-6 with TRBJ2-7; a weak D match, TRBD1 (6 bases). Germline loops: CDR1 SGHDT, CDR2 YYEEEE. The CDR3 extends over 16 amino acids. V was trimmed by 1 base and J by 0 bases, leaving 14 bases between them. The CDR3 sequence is CASSLFGQMSSYEQYF. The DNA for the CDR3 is TGTGCCAGCAGCTTGTTCGGACAGATGAGCTCCTACGAGCAGTACTTC.